These 25 T cell receptor beta chains were all obtained from the same sample, sequenced in a study of blood T cell repertoires in COVID-19. Only in-frame clones appear in the TCRdb table, and some are missing; sequencing was by immunoSEQ multiplex PCR. The sample lists about 250,000 clones, around 87% occurring once. Sequenced: PBMCs or T cells enriched from blood (not recorded which). The receptors were sampled from a woman between 50 and 59 years old who had recovered from COVID-19.

The gene calls are TRBV7-6 and TRBJ1-2; TRBD1 matches at 12 bases. Germline assignment: CDR1 SGHVS and CDR2 FNYEAQ. V was pared by 1 base and J by 6 bases, with 6 bases of the junction left unmatched. The CDR3 runs to 16 residues. DNA of the CDR3: TGTGCCAGCAGCTTAGGTCTGGGACAGGGGGCCAATGGCTACACCTTC. Residues: CASSLGLGQGANGYTF.

The chain recombines TRBV5-1 with TRBJ2-2; possible D gene TRBD2, 6 bases. The CDR3 runs 15 residues. Germline V gives CDR1 SGHRS, CDR2 YFSETQ. V gave up 4 bases and J gave up 0 bases, with 10 bases separating them. The CDR3 DNA reads as TGCGCCAGCAGCGCCGGGAGCTCGAACACCGGGGAGCTGTTTTTT. Translating it yields CASSAGSSNTGELFF.

This rearrangement joins TRBV7-3 to TRBJ1-3; D is ambiguous. Trimming left V 5 bases short and J 2 bases short, with 7 bases between. This CDR3 spans 13 amino acids. Germline V gene lookup returns CDR1 SGHTA and CDR2 FQGTGA. The CDR3 bases are TGTGCCAGCAGCAAGGAGGCTGGAAACACCATATATTTT. Its translation is CASSKEAGNTIYF.

The CDR3 DNA is TGTGCCAGCAGTTTCGGGGGGGGGAGCTCCTACAATGAGCAGTTCTTC. Its translation is CASSFGGGSSYNEQFF. The genes are TRBV27 and TRBJ2-1, with TRBD2 matching 8 bases. This CDR3 has 16 residues. CDR1 MNHEY and CDR2 SMNVEV come from the germline V gene (reference sequence). Germline trimming cut 3 bases from V and 0 bases from J; bases unmatched to any gene: 4.

This clone was observed a single time. The J gene is TRBJ2-2, the V gene TRBV7-2, with TRBD2 identical over 11 bases. Trimming at V came to 4 bases and at J to 2 bases, leaving 3 bases not matched to a gene. The length of the CDR3 is 16 residues. Germline V gives CDR1 SGHTA, CDR2 FQGNSA. The DNA for the CDR3 is TGTGCCAGCAGCTCTCTAGCGGGAGGAAACACCGGGGAGCTGTTTTTT. Translating gives CASSSLAGGNTGELFF.

J is TRBJ2-4 and V is TRBV27; 7 bases map to TRBD2. The CDR3 has 17 amino acids. The germline V gene has CDR1 MNHEY and CDR2 SMNVEV (reference sequence). Losses at the gene ends were 0 bases for V and 0 bases for J; bases not matched to a gene: 5. In DNA, the CDR3 is TGTGCCAGCAGTTTATCGTGGGGGGGACTAGCCAAAAACATTCAGTACTTC. Encoded protein: CASSLSWGGLAKNIQYF.

The J gene is TRBJ2-1, the V gene TRBV4-3, with TRBD2 identical over 9 bases. The CDR3 has 17 amino acids. J lost 3 bases, V lost 0 bases, and 6 bases had no gene match. Germline CDR1 and CDR2: LGHNA and YSLEER. DNA of the CDR3: TGCGCCAGCAGCCAAGAATGGCTAGCGGGGCTCTACAATGAGCAGTTCTTC. Its translation: CASSQEWLAGLYNEQFF.

This rearrangement joins TRBV18 to TRBJ2-3, with no clear D. The CDR3 spans 13 residues. The germline V and J ends were trimmed by 3 bases and 0 bases, with 4 bases remaining between them. Looked up from germline, CDR1 is KGHSH and CDR2 is LQKENI. CDR3 sequence reads: CASSPASTDTQYF. In DNA form, the CDR3 reads TGTGCCAGCTCACCGGCCAGCACAGATACGCAGTATTTT.

The CDR3 DNA reads as TGTGCCAGCAGCCCCCATGGTGGGGCATATGAGCAGTTCTTC. This sequence encodes CASSPHGGAYEQFF. V gene TRBV7-3 combines with J gene TRBJ2-1; a possible D gene is TRBD1 (5 bases). This CDR3 has 14 amino acids. The V end was cut by 5 bases, the J end by 8 bases, with 16 bases between. CDR1 and CDR2 (germline): SGHTA, FQGTGA.

This clone has only one observation. The chain employs TRBV7-9 and TRBJ2-3, with 11 positions matching TRBD2. Germline lookup yields CDR1 SEHNR and CDR2 FQNEAQ (reference sequence). This CDR3 is 16 amino acids long. The J segment lost 5 bases and the V segment lost 5 bases, leaving 9 bases of the junction unmatched. This CDR3 reads CASSRGTSGIIDTQYF. The DNA of the CDR3 is TGTGCCAGCAGCCGAGGGACTAGCGGAATCATAGATACGCAGTATTTT.

The chain joins TRBV7-6 to TRBJ2-7, with D possibly matching TRBD1 (6 bases). Looked up from germline, CDR1 is SGHVS and CDR2 is FNYEAQ. This CDR3 has 13 residues. V lost 5 bases and J 3 bases, leaving 11 bases between the germline ends. CDR3 residues: CASSKTGVYEQYF. CDR3 sequence (DNA): TGTGCCAGCAGCAAGACAGGAGTCTACGAGCAGTACTTC.

The genes are TRBV5-6 and TRBJ2-5; TRBD1 matches 8 bases. Trimming at V came to 4 bases and at J to 5 bases, leaving 7 bases not matched to a gene. Germline CDR1 and CDR2: SGHDT and YYEEEE. The CDR3 is 14 amino acids. CDR3 residues: CASSGTGGAETQYF. The CDR3 DNA reads TGTGCCAGCAGCGGGACAGGAGGCGCGGAGACCCAGTACTTC.

The rearrangement links TRBV21-1 to TRBJ1-6. TRBV21-1 is a pseudogene. The CDR3 contains 14 residues. The CDR3 spells CASSNGEGDSPLHF. Written as DNA, the CDR3 is TGTGCCAGCAGCAACGGTGAGGGTGATTCACCCCTCCACTTT.

This clone was recorded only once. The gene calls are TRBV5-1 and TRBJ1-2; 10 positions match TRBD1. Trimming cost V 1 base and J 8 bases; bases outside gene matches: 8. Germline V gives CDR1 SGHRS, CDR2 YFSETQ. CDR3 length: 15 amino acids. The CDR3 DNA reads as TGCGCCAGCAGCTTGTATGGGACAGGGGAAGAGGGCTACACCTTC. This encodes CASSLYGTGEEGYTF. Using reference TRBV5-1 and TRBJ1-2 for the parts outside the CDR3, the full variable domain is KAGVTQTPRYLIKTRGQQVTLSCSPISGHRSVSWYQQTPGQGLQFLFEYFSETQRNKGNFPGRFSGRQFSNSRSEMNVSTLELGDSALYLCASSLYGTGEEGYTFGSGTRLTVV.

This clone showed up just a few times. This rearrangement joins TRBV27 to TRBJ1-5; D gene uncertain. Germline CDR1 reads MNHEY; CDR2 reads SMNVEV (reference sequence). CDR3 length: 14 residues. Trimming shortened V by 1 base and J by 5 bases, and 9 bases separated the two germline ends. The CDR3 protein is CASSLWSSDQPQHF. In DNA form, the CDR3 reads TGTGCCAGCAGTTTATGGTCGAGTGATCAGCCCCAGCATTTT.

This chain connects TRBV3-1 (or the pseudogene TRBV3-2) to TRBJ1-2; 11 bases fit TRBD1. V lost 4 bases to trimming and J lost 2 bases; unmatched junction nucleotides: 6. CDR1 and CDR2 (germline): LGHDT, YNNKEL (reference sequence). The CDR3 is 16 residues long. The DNA for the CDR3 is TGTGCCAGCAGCCCGGGACAGGGGGGGTCGAACTATGGCTACACCTTC. Translated: CASSPGQGGSNYGYTF.

This clone appeared once. CDR3 sequence reads: CASSESASGSSYNEQFF. The CDR3 region has the DNA TGTGCCAGCAGTGAATCGGCTAGCGGCAGCTCCTACAATGAGCAGTTCTTC. The chain joins TRBV2 to TRBJ2-1; 7 nucleotides line up with TRBD2. In germline, CDR1 is SNHLY, CDR2 FYNNEI. This CDR3 spans 17 amino acids. Germline trimming cut 2 bases from V and 0 bases from J; bases unmatched to any gene: 7.

The V gene is TRBV3-1 (or the pseudogene TRBV3-2), the J gene TRBJ1-1, with unresolved D. V dropped 4 bases and J dropped 5 bases, with 14 bases sitting between them. This CDR3 has 14 residues. The germline CDR1 and CDR2 sequences are LGHDT and YNNKEL (reference sequence). The CDR3 nucleotides read TGTGCCAGCAGCCGCCTAGTCGGTGGGACTGAAGCTTTCTTT. It codes for CASSRLVGGTEAFF.

The sample holds one count of this clone. The CDR3 protein is CASSPISNQPQHF. The CDR3 region has the DNA TGTGCCAGTAGTCCCATTAGCAATCAGCCCCAGCATTTT. The chain links TRBV19 to TRBJ1-5, with D uncertain. The V end was cut by 5 bases, the J end by 0 bases, with 5 bases between. Per germline, CDR1 LNHDA and CDR2 SQIVND (reference sequence). The CDR3 contains 13 residues.

The V call is TRBV7-3, the J call TRBJ2-1; 8 nucleotides match TRBD2. CDR1 is SGHTA and CDR2 is FQGTGA in the germline V gene. The CDR3 runs 13 residues. Trimming cost V 4 bases and J 12 bases; bases outside gene matches: 8. The CDR3 loop reads CASSSGGDLRQFF. The CDR3 DNA reads as TGTGCCAGCAGCTCCGGGGGGGACCTCCGGCAGTTCTTC.

The chain is built from TRBV11-2 and TRBJ2-7; 9 bases line up with TRBD1. The length of the CDR3 is 14 residues. J gave up 2 bases and V 4 bases, and 3 bases lay outside the gene matches. Germline CDR1 reads SGHAT; CDR2 reads FQNNGV. The CDR3 here is CASSSTGGPYEQYF. In DNA, the CDR3 is TGTGCCAGCAGCTCCACAGGGGGCCCCTACGAGCAGTACTTC.

This chain uses TRBV25-1 with TRBJ1-1; D gene ambiguous. Deletions cut 8 bases from V and 1 base from J, with 11 bases between. The CDR3 consists of 13 residues. Per germline, CDR1 MGHDK and CDR2 SYGVNS. In nucleotides, the CDR3 is TGTGCCAGCGCCACCCTAGGGAACACTGAAGCTTTCTTT. Its translation: CASATLGNTEAFF.

The chain couples TRBV2 to TRBJ2-1; D might be TRBD1 (6 bases). The ends were cut back, 10 bases at V and 5 bases at J, with 15 bases in the middle. Germline V CDR1 and CDR2: SNHLY, FYNNEI. The CDR3 is 13 amino acids. The chain's CDR3 is CATSRDIHNEQFF. Here the CDR3 DNA reads TGTGCCACTTCCCGGGACATACACAATGAGCAGTTCTTC. Full variable domain (rest looked up from reference TRBV2 and TRBJ2-1): EPEVTQTPSHQVTQMGQEVILRCVPISNHLYFYWYRQILGQKVEFLVSFYNNEISEKSEIFDDQFSVERPDGSNFTLKIRSTKLEDSAMYFCATSRDIHNEQFFGPGTRLTVL.

The chain has TRBV6-5 and TRBJ1-2, with D tentatively TRBD1 (6 bases). Germline V CDR1 and CDR2: MNHEY, SVGAGI. Between the trimmed V and J ends, which lost 6 bases and 8 bases, there was a span of 13 bases. The CDR3 loop spans 12 amino acids. CDR3 sequence reads: CASRGNRDGYTF. The CDR3 coding sequence is TGTGCCAGCAGAGGTAACAGGGACGGCTACACCTTC.

CDR3 nucleotide sequence: TGTGCCTGGAGTGACAGGCTAGGACAGCCCCAGCATTTT. The encoded protein is CAWSDRLGQPQHF. The chain is built from TRBV30 and TRBJ1-5; TRBD1 is a possible D gene (5 bases). The V gene's germline CDR1 is GTSNPN and CDR2 SVGIG (reference sequence). Trimming removed 1 base at V and 7 bases at J, with 11 bases between. This CDR3 contains 13 residues.